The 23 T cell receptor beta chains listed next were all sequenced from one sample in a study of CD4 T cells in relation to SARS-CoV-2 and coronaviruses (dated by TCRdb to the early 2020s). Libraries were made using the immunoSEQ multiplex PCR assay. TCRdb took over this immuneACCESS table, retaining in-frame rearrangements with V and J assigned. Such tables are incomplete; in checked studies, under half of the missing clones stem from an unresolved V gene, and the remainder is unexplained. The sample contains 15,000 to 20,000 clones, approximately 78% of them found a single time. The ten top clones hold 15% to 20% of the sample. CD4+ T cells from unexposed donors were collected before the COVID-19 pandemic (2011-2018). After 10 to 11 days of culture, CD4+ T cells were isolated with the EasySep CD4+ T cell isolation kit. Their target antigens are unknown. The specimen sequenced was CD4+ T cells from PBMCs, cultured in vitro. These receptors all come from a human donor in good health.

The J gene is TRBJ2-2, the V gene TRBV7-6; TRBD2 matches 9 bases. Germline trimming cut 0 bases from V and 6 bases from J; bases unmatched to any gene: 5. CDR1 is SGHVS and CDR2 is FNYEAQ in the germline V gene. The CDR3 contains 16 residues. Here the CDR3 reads CASSLASGSASGELFF. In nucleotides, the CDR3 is TGTGCCAGCAGCTTAGCTAGCGGGAGCGCGTCCGGGGAGCTGTTTTTT.

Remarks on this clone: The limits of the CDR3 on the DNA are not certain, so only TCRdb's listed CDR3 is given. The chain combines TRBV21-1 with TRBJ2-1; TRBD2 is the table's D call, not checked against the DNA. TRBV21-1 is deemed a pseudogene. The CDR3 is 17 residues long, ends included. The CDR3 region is CASSSLVASGTYNEQFF.

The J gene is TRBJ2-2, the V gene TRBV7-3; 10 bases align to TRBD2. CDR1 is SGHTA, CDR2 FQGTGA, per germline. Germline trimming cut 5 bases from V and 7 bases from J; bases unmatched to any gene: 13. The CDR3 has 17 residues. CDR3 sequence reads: CASSPLGASGSNGELFF. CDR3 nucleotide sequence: TGTGCCAGCAGCCCTCTGGGGGCTAGCGGGAGTAACGGGGAGCTGTTTTTT.

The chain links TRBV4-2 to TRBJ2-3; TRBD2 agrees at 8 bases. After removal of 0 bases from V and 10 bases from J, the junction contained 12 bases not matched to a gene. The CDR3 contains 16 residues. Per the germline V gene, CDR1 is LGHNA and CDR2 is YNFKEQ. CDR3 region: CASSQEPGLEIVAQYF. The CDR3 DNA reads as TGTGCCAGCAGCCAAGAACCGGGACTAGAAATTGTGGCGCAGTATTTT.

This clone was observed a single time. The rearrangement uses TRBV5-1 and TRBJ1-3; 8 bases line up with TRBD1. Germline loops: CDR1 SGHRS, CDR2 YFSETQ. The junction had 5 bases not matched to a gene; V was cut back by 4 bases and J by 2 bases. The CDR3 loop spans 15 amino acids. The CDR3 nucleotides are TGCGCCAGCAGCATAGGACAGGGAACTGGAAACACCATATATTTT. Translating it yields CASSIGQGTGNTIYF. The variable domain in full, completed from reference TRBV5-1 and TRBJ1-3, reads KAGVTQTPRYLIKTRGQQVTLSCSPISGHRSVSWYQQTPGQGLQFLFEYFSETQRNKGNFPGRFSGRQFSNSRSEMNVSTLELGDSALYLCASSIGQGTGNTIYFGEGSWLTVV.

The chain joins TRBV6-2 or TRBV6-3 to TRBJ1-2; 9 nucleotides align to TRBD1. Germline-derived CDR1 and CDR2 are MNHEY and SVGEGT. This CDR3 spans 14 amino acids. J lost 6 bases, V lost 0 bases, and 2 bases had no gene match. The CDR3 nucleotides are TGTGCCAGCAGTTACTCGAGACAGGGGGATGGCTACACCTTC. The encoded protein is CASSYSRQGDGYTF.

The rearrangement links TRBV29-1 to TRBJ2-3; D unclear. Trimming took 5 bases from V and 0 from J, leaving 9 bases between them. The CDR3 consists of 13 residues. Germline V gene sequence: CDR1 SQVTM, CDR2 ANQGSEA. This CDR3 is CSVRRGSTDTQYF. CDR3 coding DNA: TGCAGCGTTCGGAGAGGCAGCACAGATACGCAGTATTTT.

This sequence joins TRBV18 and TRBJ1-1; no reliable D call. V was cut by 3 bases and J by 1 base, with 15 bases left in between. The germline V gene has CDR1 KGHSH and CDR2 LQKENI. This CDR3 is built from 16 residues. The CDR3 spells CASSPRTGRENTEAFF. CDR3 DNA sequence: TGTGCCAGCTCACCTCGGACGGGTCGGGAGAACACTGAAGCTTTCTTT.

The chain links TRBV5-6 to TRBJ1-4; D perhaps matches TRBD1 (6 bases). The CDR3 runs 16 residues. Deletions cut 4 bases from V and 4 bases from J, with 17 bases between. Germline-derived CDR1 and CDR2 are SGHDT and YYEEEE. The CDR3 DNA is TGTGCCAGCAGCGACCTACGGGACACTAATAATGAAAAACTGTTTTTT. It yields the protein CASSDLRDTNNEKLFF. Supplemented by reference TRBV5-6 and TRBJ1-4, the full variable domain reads DAGVTQSPTHLIKTRGQQVTLRCSPKSGHDTVSWYQQALGQGPQFIFQYYEEEERQRGNFPDRFSGHQFPNYSSELNVNALLLGDSALYLCASSDLRDTNNEKLFFGSGTQLSVL.

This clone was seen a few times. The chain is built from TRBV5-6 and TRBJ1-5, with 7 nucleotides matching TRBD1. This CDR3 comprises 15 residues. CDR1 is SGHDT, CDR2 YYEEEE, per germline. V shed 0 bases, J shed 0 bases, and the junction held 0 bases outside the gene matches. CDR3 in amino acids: CASSLGTGSNQPQHF. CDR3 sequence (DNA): TGTGCCAGCAGCTTGGGGACAGGTAGCAATCAGCCCCAGCATTTT.

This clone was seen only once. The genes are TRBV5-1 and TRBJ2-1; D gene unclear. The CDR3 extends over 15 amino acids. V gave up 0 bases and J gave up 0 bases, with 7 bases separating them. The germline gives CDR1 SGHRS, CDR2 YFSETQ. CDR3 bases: TGCGCCAGCAGCTTGGTAGTCGGCTCCTACAATGAGCAGTTCTTC. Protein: CASSLVVGSYNEQFF.

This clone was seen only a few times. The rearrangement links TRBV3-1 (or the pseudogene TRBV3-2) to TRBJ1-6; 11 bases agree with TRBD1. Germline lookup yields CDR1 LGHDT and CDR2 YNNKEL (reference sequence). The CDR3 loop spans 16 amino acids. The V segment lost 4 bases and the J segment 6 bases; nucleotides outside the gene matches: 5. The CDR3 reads CASSPRTGGSNSPLHF. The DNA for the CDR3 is TGTGCCAGCAGCCCGCGGACAGGGGGCAGTAATTCACCCCTCCACTTT.

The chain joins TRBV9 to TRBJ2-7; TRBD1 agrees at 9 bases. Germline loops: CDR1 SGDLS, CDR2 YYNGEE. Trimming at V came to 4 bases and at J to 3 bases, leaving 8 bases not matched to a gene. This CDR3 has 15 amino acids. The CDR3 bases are TGTGCCAGCAGCCCCGTGACAGGGGGGAGCTACGAGCAGTACTTC. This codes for CASSPVTGGSYEQYF.

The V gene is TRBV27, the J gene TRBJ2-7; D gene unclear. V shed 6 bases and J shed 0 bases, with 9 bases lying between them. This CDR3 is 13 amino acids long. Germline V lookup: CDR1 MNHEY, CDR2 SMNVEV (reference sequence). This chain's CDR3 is CASRLGRSYEQYF. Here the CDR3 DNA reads TGTGCCAGCAGGTTAGGTCGCTCCTACGAGCAGTACTTC.

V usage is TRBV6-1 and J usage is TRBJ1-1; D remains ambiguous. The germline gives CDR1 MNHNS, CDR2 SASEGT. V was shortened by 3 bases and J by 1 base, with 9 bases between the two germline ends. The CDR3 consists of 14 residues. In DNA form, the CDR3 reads TGTGCCAGCAGTGATCTCCGCACGAACACTGAAGCTTTCTTT. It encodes CASSDLRTNTEAFF.

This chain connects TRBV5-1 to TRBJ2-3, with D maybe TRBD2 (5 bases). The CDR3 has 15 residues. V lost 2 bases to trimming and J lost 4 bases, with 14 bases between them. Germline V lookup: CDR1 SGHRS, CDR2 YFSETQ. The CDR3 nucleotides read TGCGCCAGCAGCTTAGCCGGAGGTGAGGCAGATACGCAGTATTTT. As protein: CASSLAGGEADTQYF.

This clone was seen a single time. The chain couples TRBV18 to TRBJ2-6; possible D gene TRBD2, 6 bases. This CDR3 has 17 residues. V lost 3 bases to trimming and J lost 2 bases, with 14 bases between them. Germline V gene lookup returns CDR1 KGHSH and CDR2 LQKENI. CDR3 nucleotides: TGTGCCAGCTCACCGGGGACTGCAGCAACTGGGGCCAACGTCCTGACTTTC. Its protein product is CASSPGTAATGANVLTF.

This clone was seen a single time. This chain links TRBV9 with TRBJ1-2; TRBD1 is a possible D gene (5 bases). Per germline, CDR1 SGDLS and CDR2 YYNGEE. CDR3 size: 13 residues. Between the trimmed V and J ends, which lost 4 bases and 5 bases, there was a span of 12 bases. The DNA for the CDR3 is TGTGCCAGCAGCTCCCGGGACGTATATGGCTACACCTTC. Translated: CASSSRDVYGYTF.

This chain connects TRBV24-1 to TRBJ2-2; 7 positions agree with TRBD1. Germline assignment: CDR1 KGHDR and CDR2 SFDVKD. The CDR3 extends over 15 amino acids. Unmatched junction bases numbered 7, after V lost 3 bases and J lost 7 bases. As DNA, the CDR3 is TGTGCCACCAGTGATGCGACAGGGCGAGGCGGGGAGCTGTTTTTT. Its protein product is CATSDATGRGGELFF.

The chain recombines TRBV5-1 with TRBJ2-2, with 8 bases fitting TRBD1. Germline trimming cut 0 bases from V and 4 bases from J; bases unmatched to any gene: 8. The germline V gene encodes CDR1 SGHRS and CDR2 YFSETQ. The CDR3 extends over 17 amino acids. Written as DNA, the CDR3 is TGCGCCAGCAGCTTGGTAGCGCAGGGGGCTGGCACCGGGGAGCTGTTTTTT. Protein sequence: CASSLVAQGAGTGELFF.

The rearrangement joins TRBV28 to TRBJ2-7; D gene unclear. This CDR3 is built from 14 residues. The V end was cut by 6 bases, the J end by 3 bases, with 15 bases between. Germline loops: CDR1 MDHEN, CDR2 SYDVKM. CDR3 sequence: CASSHAAANYEQYF. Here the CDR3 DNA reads TGTGCCAGCAGCCACGCCGCAGCTAACTACGAGCAGTACTTC.

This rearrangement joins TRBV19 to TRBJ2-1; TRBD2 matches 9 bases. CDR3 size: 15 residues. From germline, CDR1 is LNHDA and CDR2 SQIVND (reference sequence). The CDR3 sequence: CATSPLAGDYNEQFF. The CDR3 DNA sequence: TGTGCGACCTCACCTTTAGCGGGAGACTACAATGAGCAGTTCTTC. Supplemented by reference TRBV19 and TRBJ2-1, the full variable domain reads DGGITQSPKYLFRKEGQNVTLSCEQNLNHDAMYWYRQDPGQGLRLIYYSQIVNDFQKGDIAEGYSVSREKKESFPLTVTSAQKNPTAFYLCATSPLAGDYNEQFFGPGTRLTVL.

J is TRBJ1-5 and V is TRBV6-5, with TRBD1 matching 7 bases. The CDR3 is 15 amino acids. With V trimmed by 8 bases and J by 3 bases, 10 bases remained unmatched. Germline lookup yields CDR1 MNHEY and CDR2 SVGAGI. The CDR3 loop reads CASGLVGQINQPQHF. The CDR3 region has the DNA TGTGCCAGCGGACTAGTGGGACAGATCAATCAGCCCCAGCATTTT.